The 15 T cell receptor beta chains below all came from one sample that was sequenced in a study of cytomegalovirus exposure and HLA in healthy donors. It was with 60 Vbeta and 13 Jbeta primers that the PCR ran. Here immunoSEQ multiplex PCR was the method, and the copy in TCRdb shows in-frame clones only, minus some. Of some 130,000 clones listed, about three quarters were seen once; the top ten hold 1% to 1.5%. Material for sequencing was PBMCs. Source of these receptors: a male donor in good health and CMV-seropositive.

The chain couples TRBV5-5 to TRBJ1-6, with D hard to call. This CDR3 has 17 amino acids. CDR1 SGHKS and CDR2 YYEKEE come from the germline V gene (reference sequence). Trimming left V 0 bases short and J 0 bases short, with 10 bases between. In nucleotides, the CDR3 is TGTGCCAGCAGCTTGGCCGGTGCGAGCTCCTATAATTCACCCCTCCACTTT. Its protein is CASSLAGASSYNSPLHF.

This clone was found once. The rearrangement joins TRBV4-3 to TRBJ1-2; 7 bases map to TRBD1. V was pared by 0 bases and J by 4 bases, with 5 bases of the junction left unmatched. The CDR3 is made up of 15 amino acids. Germline V gene lookup returns CDR1 LGHNA and CDR2 YSLEER. The CDR3 DNA sequence: TGCGCCAGCAGCCAAGAGGACAGGTACTCCTATGGCTACACCTTC. Protein product: CASSQEDRYSYGYTF.

The rearrangement links TRBV9 to TRBJ2-3; TRBD2 matches at 10 bases. Per germline, CDR1 SGDLS and CDR2 YYNGEE. CDR3 length equals 17 residues. V lost 5 bases to trimming and J lost 3 bases; unmatched junction nucleotides: 12. CDR3 DNA: TGTGCCAGCAGGCCGCTAGCGGGAGAAGATGGTACAGATACGCAGTATTTT. This codes for CASRPLAGEDGTDTQYF.

This rearrangement joins TRBV10-3 to TRBJ2-1; 8 bases are a match to TRBD2. The germline V gene encodes CDR1 ENHRY and CDR2 SYGVKD. The trim removed 2 bases at V and 0 bases at J, leaving 6 bases unmatched. This CDR3 contains 17 residues. The CDR3 sequence: CAISEQLAGSSYNEQFF. DNA of the CDR3: TGTGCCATCAGTGAGCAGTTAGCGGGGAGCTCCTACAATGAGCAGTTCTTC.

The gene calls are TRBV7-9 and TRBJ2-7; tentatively, D is TRBD2 (6 bases). Trimming shortened V by 5 bases and J by 3 bases, and 17 bases separated the two germline ends. The length of the CDR3 is 15 residues. Germline assignment: CDR1 SEHNR and CDR2 FQNEAQ (reference sequence). The CDR3 nucleotides are TGTGCCAGCAGCCGACCGGGACTCCCTAACTACGAGCAGTACTTC. Translating gives CASSRPGLPNYEQYF.

The sample holds a few counts of this clone. The chain links TRBV7-6 to TRBJ1-2; the D is unclear. Trimming cost V 6 bases and J 3 bases, with 11 bases left between them. Germline loops: CDR1 SGHVS, CDR2 FNYEAQ. The CDR3 sequence is 13 residues long. CDR3 coding DNA: TGTGCCAGCAGTCTGTGGGAGTACTATGGCTACACCTTC. Translation gives CASSLWEYYGYTF.

This clone has a single count. The chain employs TRBV12-2 and TRBJ2-7; TRBD1 is taken as the D call from the table, unchecked against the DNA. TRBV12-2 is given as a pseudogene. This CDR3 contains 16 residues. CDR3 residues: CASRLGQTASSYEQYF. CDR3 in DNA: TGTGCAAGTCGCTTAGGTCAGACAGCCTCCTCCTACGAGCAGTACTTC.

The chain links TRBV27 to TRBJ2-1; TRBD1 is a possible D gene (5 bases). V was trimmed by 6 bases and J by 7 bases, leaving 13 bases between them. The CDR3 length is 13 residues. The germline gives CDR1 MNHEY, CDR2 SMNVEV (reference sequence). In nucleotides, the CDR3 is TGTGCCAGCAGGGGGCTGGTGGAAAATGAGCAGTTCTTC. This gives the protein CASRGLVENEQFF.

The V call is TRBV19, the J call TRBJ1-1; D possibly corresponds to TRBD1 (6 bases). The V and J ends lost 1 base and 4 bases respectively, with 13 bases between them. Germline-derived CDR1 and CDR2 are LNHDA and SQIVND (reference sequence). CDR3 length: 15 amino acids. This CDR3 is CASSIVAGAATEAFF. For the CDR3, the DNA is TGTGCCAGTAGTATAGTAGCGGGGGCGGCCACTGAAGCTTTCTTT.

The chain has TRBV5-8 and TRBJ1-1, with 7 nucleotides matching TRBD1. Germline CDR1 is SGHTS and CDR2 is YDEGEE. Trimming removed 4 bases from V and 5 bases from J; junction bases left unmatched: 5. There are 13 residues in the CDR3. The CDR3 reads CASSGRQGTEAFF. The CDR3 DNA reads as TGTGCCAGCAGCGGGAGACAGGGAACTGAAGCTTTCTTT.

The J gene is TRBJ2-3, the V gene TRBV5-4, with TRBD2 identical over 8 bases. The germline V gene encodes CDR1 SGHNT and CDR2 YYREEE (reference sequence). The CDR3 spans 13 residues. V gave up 5 bases and J gave up 12 bases; unmatched junction bases: 11. The CDR3 here is CASSPTASGRQYF. The CDR3 bases are TGTGCCAGCAGTCCAACAGCAAGCGGGAGACAGTATTTT.

This clone has only a few counts. The rearrangement joins TRBV4-2 to TRBJ2-3; the match to TRBD1 covers 11 bases. V lost 4 bases and J lost 6; bases outside the gene matches: 3. Germline V gene lookup returns CDR1 LGHNA and CDR2 YNFKEQ. This CDR3 is built from 14 residues. The CDR3 here is CASSPDRGRDTQYF. In DNA, the CDR3 is TGTGCCAGCAGCCCGGACAGGGGGCGTGATACGCAGTATTTT.

The chain employs TRBV20-1 and TRBJ1-1; D may be TRBD1 (5 bases). V gave up 5 bases and J gave up 3 bases, with 7 bases separating them. This CDR3 is built from 11 residues. Germline V lookup: CDR1 DFQATT, CDR2 SNEGSKA (reference sequence). DNA of the CDR3: TGCAGTGCTGAAGGGGACACTGAAGCTTTCTTT. Translation: CSAEGDTEAFF.

The rearrangement joins TRBV6-6 to TRBJ1-2; D is possibly TRBD1 (6 bases). This CDR3 spans 13 amino acids. Per germline, CDR1 MNHNY and CDR2 SVGAGI (reference sequence). The V and J ends lost 6 bases and 2 bases respectively, with 10 bases between them. The CDR3 DNA follows: TGTGCCAGCAGCGGACAGCCCAACTATGGCTACACCTTC. It encodes CASSGQPNYGYTF.

In its sample, this clone was seen a few times. The gene calls are TRBV19 and TRBJ1-1; D is unresolved. The germline V and J ends were trimmed by 9 bases and 3 bases, with 14 bases remaining between them. The CDR3 consists of 13 residues. Germline loops: CDR1 LNHDA, CDR2 SQIVND (reference sequence). The CDR3 nucleotides are TGTGCCAGCATCCGAAACTCGTACACTGAAGCTTTCTTT. Residues: CASIRNSYTEAFF.